The clone carrying this T cell receptor beta chain was detected once. Antigen unknown. The germline gives CDR1 DFQATT, CDR2 SNEGSKA (reference sequence). The germline V and J ends were trimmed by 2 bases and 4 bases, with 14 bases remaining between them. The CDR3 has 14 amino acids. Graves' hyperthyroidism was deemed stable given no ophthalmopathy progression within 18 months. Exclusion criteria comprised uncontrolled infection, other autoimmune disease, pregnancy or lactation. This entry belongs to a study of T cells in Graves' hyperthyroidism and ophthalmopathy. From RNA transcripts, TCR beta CDR3 regions were amplified. In the first-round RT-PCR of the TCR CDR3, the HTBI primer set was used. TCRdb used MiXCR to reprocess the multiplex PCR reads, holding one entry per CDR3 protein. The table has 450,000 to 700,000 distinct CDR3 sequences, around 42% seen once. Study conclusions and caveats: Ophthalmopathy got predicted by the model a median around 6.8 months before its onset. Patients with ophthalmopathy were separated from those with stable hyperthyroidism by a 13 V-J model.

The clonotype was recovered from a woman under 30 with Graves' hyperthyroidism. The material sequenced was peripheral blood or thyroid tissue (not recorded which). This sequence joins TRBV20-1 and TRBJ2-5, with D possibly called TRBD1 or TRBD2 (7 bases each). CDR3 nucleotides: TGCAGTGCTAGACGGCAGGGGGGGATAGAGACCCAGTACTTC. This sequence encodes CSARRQGGIETQYF.